Listed below are T cell receptor beta chains from one sample, sequenced in a study of blood T cell repertoires in COVID-19. The table came from immunoSEQ multiplex PCR; TCRdb's copy has only in-frame clones and leaves some out. The sample includes a few hundred thousand clones, roughly nine tenths of them seen just once. Sequences were obtained from PBMCs or T cells enriched from blood (not recorded which). Receptor source: a woman younger than 45 who had recovered from COVID-19. Each CDR3 is given with its conserved first and last residue.

v_gene: TRBV3-1/TRBV3-2; j_gene: TRBJ1-1; CDR3aa: CASSHRSNTEAFF
v_gene: TRBV30; j_gene: TRBJ2-7; CDR3aa: CAIRQGRGEQYF
v_gene: TRBV7-6; j_gene: TRBJ2-7; CDR3aa: CASSLEGLAGGPSYEQYF
v_gene: TRBV9; j_gene: TRBJ2-3; CDR3aa: CASSARQITDTQYF
v_gene: TRBV19; j_gene: TRBJ1-5; CDR3aa: CASRSRGNQPQHF
v_gene: TRBV6-6; j_gene: TRBJ2-1; CDR3aa: CASSYPGLAGGSGQFF
v_gene: TRBV5-6; j_gene: TRBJ2-7; CDR3aa: CASSASTSGLYEQYF
v_gene: TRBV28; j_gene: TRBJ1-4; CDR3aa: CASSTIQGSEKLFF
v_gene: TRBV28; j_gene: TRBJ2-1; CDR3aa: CASSLAGGPGNEQFF
v_gene: TRBV5-6; j_gene: TRBJ2-1; CDR3aa: CASSSPGLGEQFF
v_gene: TRBV6-2/TRBV6-3; j_gene: TRBJ2-7; CDR3aa: CASSLRGTEQYF
v_gene: TRBV7-3; j_gene: TRBJ2-3; CDR3aa: CASSRSTADTQYF
v_gene: TRBV3-1/TRBV3-2; j_gene: TRBJ1-1; CDR3aa: CASSQAPGTGAEAFF
v_gene: TRBV27; j_gene: TRBJ1-5; CDR3aa: CASSLSGTGTGYNQPQHF
v_gene: TRBV3-1/TRBV3-2; j_gene: TRBJ1-3; CDR3aa: CASGRAGNTIYF
v_gene: TRBV7-2; j_gene: TRBJ1-5; CDR3aa: CASSPLGGEQPQHF
v_gene: TRBV19; j_gene: TRBJ1-1; CDR3aa: CARNRQGDTEAFF
v_gene: TRBV25-1; j_gene: TRBJ1-2; CDR3aa: CASIRPGPQGGYTF
v_gene: TRBV18; j_gene: TRBJ2-1; CDR3aa: CASSSGTSGYNEQFF
v_gene: TRBV18; j_gene: TRBJ2-2; CDR3aa: CASSPQEGVALFTGELFF
v_gene: TRBV10-3; j_gene: TRBJ2-4; CDR3aa: CAISEGGGEKNIQYF
v_gene: TRBV28; j_gene: TRBJ2-7; CDR3aa: CASSPWTSKSEGHEQYF
v_gene: TRBV11-2; j_gene: TRBJ1-2; CDR3aa: CASSDPGNYGYTF
v_gene: TRBV30; j_gene: TRBJ1-6; CDR3aa: CAWSGGAHNSPLHF
v_gene: TRBV7-2; j_gene: TRBJ2-1; CDR3aa: CASSLTREGFYNEQFF
v_gene: TRBV19; j_gene: TRBJ1-5; CDR3aa: CASSTGDNQPQHF
v_gene: TRBV18; j_gene: TRBJ1-1; CDR3aa: CASSQQTGSRTEAFF
v_gene: TRBV10-3; j_gene: TRBJ1-2; CDR3aa: CAISDRGQGESYTF
v_gene: TRBV27; j_gene: TRBJ1-2; CDR3aa: CASSSTGQGDGYTF
v_gene: TRBV5-1; j_gene: TRBJ1-1; CDR3aa: CASRKSIGTGYSTTEAFF
v_gene: TRBV28; j_gene: TRBJ1-6; CDR3aa: CASSLQQGSHSPLHF
v_gene: TRBV19; j_gene: TRBJ1-6; CDR3aa: CASRREGNSPLHF
v_gene: TRBV14; j_gene: TRBJ2-7; CDR3aa: CASSQARDKSYEQYF
v_gene: TRBV7-9; j_gene: TRBJ2-7; CDR3aa: CASSLSWRSYEQYF
v_gene: TRBV11-2; j_gene: TRBJ1-4; CDR3aa: CASSETGEKLFF
v_gene: TRBV6-5; j_gene: TRBJ2-7; CDR3aa: CASPQGSYEQYF
v_gene: TRBV5-1; j_gene: TRBJ1-3; CDR3aa: CASSMGQAAGNTIYF
v_gene: TRBV7-9; j_gene: TRBJ1-5; CDR3aa: CASSPGQHNQPQHF
v_gene: TRBV14; j_gene: TRBJ1-1; CDR3aa: CASGSPGDRGLGTEAFF
v_gene: TRBV3-1/TRBV3-2; j_gene: TRBJ1-5; CDR3aa: CASSQDYGSNQPQHF
v_gene: TRBV27; j_gene: TRBJ1-1; CDR3aa: CASSPTGVNTEAFF
v_gene: TRBV5-8; j_gene: TRBJ1-2; CDR3aa: CASSSMDRPYGYTF
v_gene: TRBV7-2; j_gene: TRBJ2-3; CDR3aa: CASSPRSGRVTDTQYF
v_gene: TRBV6-5; j_gene: TRBJ1-6; CDR3aa: CASSPEGVSPLHF
v_gene: TRBV3-1/TRBV3-2; j_gene: TRBJ1-2; CDR3aa: CASSYLNYGYTF
v_gene: TRBV7-2; j_gene: TRBJ2-1; CDR3aa: CASSPRDSGEQFF
v_gene: TRBV11-3; j_gene: TRBJ1-1; CDR3aa: CASSSSRGGTEAFF
v_gene: TRBV5-4; j_gene: TRBJ2-1; CDR3aa: CASSPGGVYNEQFF
v_gene: TRBV7-8; j_gene: TRBJ1-1; CDR3aa: CASSGYIFPGSVNTEAFF
v_gene: TRBV12-3/TRBV12-4; j_gene: TRBJ1-5; CDR3aa: CASSLGENQPQHF
v_gene: TRBV29-1; j_gene: TRBJ1-3; CDR3aa: CSVATGSGNTIYF
v_gene: TRBV4-2; j_gene: TRBJ2-1; CDR3aa: CASSQVSGGYYNEQFF
v_gene: TRBV6-5; j_gene: TRBJ2-7; CDR3aa: CASTPRRGGYEQYF
v_gene: TRBV11-3; j_gene: TRBJ1-1; CDR3aa: CASSAGQNTEAFF
v_gene: TRBV5-6; j_gene: TRBJ1-2; CDR3aa: CASRPGQGGGYTF